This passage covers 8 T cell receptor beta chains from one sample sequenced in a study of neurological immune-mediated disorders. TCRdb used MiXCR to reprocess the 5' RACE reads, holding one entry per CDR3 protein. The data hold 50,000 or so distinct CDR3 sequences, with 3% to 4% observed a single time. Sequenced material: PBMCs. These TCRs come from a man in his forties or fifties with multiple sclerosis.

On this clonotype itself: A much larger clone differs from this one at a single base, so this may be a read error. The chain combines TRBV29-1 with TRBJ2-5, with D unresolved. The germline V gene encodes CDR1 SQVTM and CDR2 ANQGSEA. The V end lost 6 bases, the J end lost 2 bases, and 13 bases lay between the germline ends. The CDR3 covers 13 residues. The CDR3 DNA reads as TGCAGCGTGGAGCCGCGAAAACAAGAGACCCAGTACTTC. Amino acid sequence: CSVEPRKQETQYF.

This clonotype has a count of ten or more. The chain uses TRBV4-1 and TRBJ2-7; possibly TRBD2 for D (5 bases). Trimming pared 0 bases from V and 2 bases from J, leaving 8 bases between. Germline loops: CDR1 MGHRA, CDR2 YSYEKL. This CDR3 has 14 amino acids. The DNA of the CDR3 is TGCGCCAGCAGCCAAGATGGAGGAACCTACGAGCAGTACTTC. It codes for CASSQDGGTYEQYF.

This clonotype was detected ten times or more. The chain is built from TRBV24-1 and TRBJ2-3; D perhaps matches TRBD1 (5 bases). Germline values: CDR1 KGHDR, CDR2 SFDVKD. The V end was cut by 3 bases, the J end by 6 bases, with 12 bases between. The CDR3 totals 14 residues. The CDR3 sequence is CATSDDRKGDTQYF. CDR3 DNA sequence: TGTGCCACCAGTGATGACAGAAAGGGGGATACGCAGTATTTT.

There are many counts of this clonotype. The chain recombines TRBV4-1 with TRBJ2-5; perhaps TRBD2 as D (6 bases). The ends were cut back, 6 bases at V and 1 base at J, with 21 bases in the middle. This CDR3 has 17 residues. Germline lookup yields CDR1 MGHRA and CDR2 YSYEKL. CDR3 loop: CASSRTRGRGLQETQYF. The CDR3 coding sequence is TGCGCCAGCAGTCGTACGCGGGGTCGGGGACTCCAAGAGACCCAGTACTTC.

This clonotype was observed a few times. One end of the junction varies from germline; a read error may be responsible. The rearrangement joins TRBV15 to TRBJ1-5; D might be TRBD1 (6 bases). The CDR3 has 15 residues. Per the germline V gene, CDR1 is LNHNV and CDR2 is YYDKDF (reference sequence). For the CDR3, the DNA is TGTGCCACCAGCGGACCTGGGGGGGGCAATCAGCCCCAGAATTTT. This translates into CATSGPGGGNQPQNF. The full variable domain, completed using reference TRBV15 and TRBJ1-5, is DAMVIQNPRYQVTQFGKPVTLSCSQTLNHNVMYWYQQKSSQAPKLLFHYYDKDFNNEADTPDNFQSRRPNTSFCFLDIRSPGLGDTAMYLCATSGPGGGNQPQNFGDGTRLSIL.

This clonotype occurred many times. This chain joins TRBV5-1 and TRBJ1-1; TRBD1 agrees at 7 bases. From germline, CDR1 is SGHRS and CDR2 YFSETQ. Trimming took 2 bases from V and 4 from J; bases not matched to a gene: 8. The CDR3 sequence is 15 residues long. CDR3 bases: TGCGCCAGCAGCTTAGATACAGGGGTGGTCACTGAAGCTTTCTTT. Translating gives CASSLDTGVVTEAFF.

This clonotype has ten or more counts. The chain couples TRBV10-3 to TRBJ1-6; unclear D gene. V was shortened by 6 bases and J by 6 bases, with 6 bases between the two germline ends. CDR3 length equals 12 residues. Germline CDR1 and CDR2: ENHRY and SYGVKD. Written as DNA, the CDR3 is TGTGCCATCAGGGCTTTTAATTCACCCCTCCACTTT. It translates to CAIRAFNSPLHF.

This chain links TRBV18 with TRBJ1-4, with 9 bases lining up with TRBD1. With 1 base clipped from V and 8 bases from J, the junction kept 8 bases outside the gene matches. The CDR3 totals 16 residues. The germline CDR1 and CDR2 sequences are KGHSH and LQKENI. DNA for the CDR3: TGTGCCAGCTCACCACGCATGGACAGGGGACAAGAAAAACTGTTTTTT. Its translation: CASSPRMDRGQEKLFF.